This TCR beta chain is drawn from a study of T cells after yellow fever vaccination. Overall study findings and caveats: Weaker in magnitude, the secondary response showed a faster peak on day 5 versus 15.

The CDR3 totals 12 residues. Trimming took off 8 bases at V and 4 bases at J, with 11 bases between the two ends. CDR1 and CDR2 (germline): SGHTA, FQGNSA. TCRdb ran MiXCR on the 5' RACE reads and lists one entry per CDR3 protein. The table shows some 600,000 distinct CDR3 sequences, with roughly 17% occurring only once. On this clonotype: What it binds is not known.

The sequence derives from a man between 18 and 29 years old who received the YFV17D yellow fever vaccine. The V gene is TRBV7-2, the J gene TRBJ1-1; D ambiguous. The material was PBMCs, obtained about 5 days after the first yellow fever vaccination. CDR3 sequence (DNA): TGTGCCAGCTCCAGACCCCCCACTGAAGCTTTCTTT. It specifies CASSRPPTEAFF.